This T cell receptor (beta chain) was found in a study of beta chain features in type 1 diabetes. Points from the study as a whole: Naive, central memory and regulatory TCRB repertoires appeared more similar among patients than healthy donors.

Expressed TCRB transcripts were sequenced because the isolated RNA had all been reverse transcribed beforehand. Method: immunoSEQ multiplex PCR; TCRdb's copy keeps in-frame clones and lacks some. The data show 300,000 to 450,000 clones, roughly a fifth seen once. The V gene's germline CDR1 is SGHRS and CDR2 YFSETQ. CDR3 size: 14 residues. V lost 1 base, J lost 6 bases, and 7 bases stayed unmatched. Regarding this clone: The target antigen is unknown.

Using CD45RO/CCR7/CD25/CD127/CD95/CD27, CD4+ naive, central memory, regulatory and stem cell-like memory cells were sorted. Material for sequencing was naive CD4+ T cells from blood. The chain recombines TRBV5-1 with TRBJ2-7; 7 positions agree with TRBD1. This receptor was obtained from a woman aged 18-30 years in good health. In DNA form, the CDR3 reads TGCGCCAGCAGCTTGACAGGGGAACCCGGCGAGCAGTACTTC. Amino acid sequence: CASSLTGEPGEQYF.